This passage covers 22 T cell receptor beta chains from one sample sequenced in a study of CD8+CD57+ T cells in acquired aplastic anemia. Flow cytometry had shown expanded CD8+CD57+ cells in the patients chosen for sequencing. Genomic DNA provided the template from which TCR beta VDJ and CDR3 profiles were obtained. MiXCR, applied by TCRdb to the reads, yields one record per CDR3 protein. The sample comprises 200,000 to 250,000 distinct CDR3 sequences, around 50% of which are singletons, and nearly 20% rests with the top ten. The sample taken for sequencing was sorted CD4+, CD8+, or CD8+CD57+ T cells (not recorded which) from PBMCs. These receptors all stem from a human donor with aplastic anemia.

This clonotype has a count of ten or more. The gene calls are TRBV7-9 and TRBJ2-5, with 9 bases that match TRBD1. Looked up from germline, CDR1 is SEHNR and CDR2 is FQNEAQ (reference sequence). Trimming at V came to 5 bases and at J to 9 bases, leaving 16 bases not matched to a gene. The CDR3 consists of 16 residues. CDR3 residues: CASSPNRDRVFPAQYF. The CDR3 bases are TGTGCCAGCAGCCCGAACCGGGACAGGGTGTTTCCAGCCCAGTACTTC.

As to this clonotype: The junction and the germline gene differ at one end; a read error may be behind it. The chain is built from TRBV6-6 and TRBJ2-1; the match to TRBD2 covers 7 bases. The CDR3 is 15 residues long. CDR1 and CDR2 from the germline V gene are MNHNY and SVGAGI (reference sequence). CDR3 nucleotides: TGTGCCATCAGTGAACCCGGGGGGAGGTCGGATGAGCAGTTCTTC. Its protein product is CAISEPGGRSDEQFF.

Notes on this clonotype: At one boundary the junction diverges from the germline segment, which might be a read error. The chain recombines TRBV12-3 or TRBV12-4 with TRBJ1-1, with unresolved D. This CDR3 is built from 15 residues. In nucleotides, the CDR3 is TGTGCCAGCAGTTTAGGAACGGCGGGGAACACTGAAGCCTTCTTT. Its translation: CASSLGTAGNTEAFF.

The rearrangement uses TRBV11-3 and TRBJ1-2, with 9 bases lining up with TRBD1. The CDR3 is made up of 15 amino acids. J lost 5 bases, V lost 9 bases, and 13 bases had no gene match. In germline, CDR1 is SGHNT, CDR2 YENEEA. CDR3 bases: TGTGCCAGTCCGCCCGGGACAGGGCAAGGGTATGGCTACACCTTC. Translation: CASPPGTGQGYGYTF. The full variable domain, in which reference TRBV11-3 and TRBJ1-2 provide the parts outside the CDR3, is EAGVVQSPRYKIIEKKQPVAFWCNPISGHNTLYWYLQNLGQGPELLIRYENEEAVDDSQLPKDRFSAERLKGVDSTLKIQPAELGDSAVYLCASPPGTGQGYGYTFGSGTRLTVV.

The chain uses TRBV19 and TRBJ2-1, with 10 nucleotides matching TRBD2. Germline trimming cut 8 bases from V and 5 bases from J; bases unmatched to any gene: 6. Germline V lookup: CDR1 LNHDA, CDR2 SQIVND (reference sequence). The CDR3 contains 14 residues. The CDR3: CASRWLAGDNEQFF. CDR3 nucleotides: TGTGCCAGTCGGTGGCTAGCGGGGGACAATGAGCAGTTCTTC.

In this sample, this clonotype turned up many times. The V gene is TRBV15, the J gene TRBJ2-7, with 7 nucleotides matching TRBD2. Per the germline V gene, CDR1 is LNHNV and CDR2 is YYDKDF (reference sequence). CDR3 length: 15 amino acids. J was trimmed by 3 bases and V by 5 bases; bases with no gene match: 10. CDR3 nucleotides: TGTGCCACCAGCTGGGCGTCTAGCGGAGTCTACGAGCAGTACTTC. Translation gives CATSWASSGVYEQYF.

The rearrangement uses TRBV25-1 and TRBJ2-5, with 8 nucleotides matching TRBD1. V lost 2 bases and J lost 5; bases outside the gene matches: 10. The CDR3 length is 16 residues. CDR1 MGHDK and CDR2 SYGVNS come from the germline V gene. The CDR3, as DNA: TGTGCCAGCAGTGAACTCTTAGCGGACAGGGCTGAGACCCAGTACTTC. Its translation is CASSELLADRAETQYF. Supplemented by reference TRBV25-1 and TRBJ2-5, the full variable domain reads EADIYQTPRYLVIGTGKKITLECSQTMGHDKMYWYQQDPGMELHLIHYSYGVNSTEKGDLSSESTVSRIRTEHFPLTLESARPSHTSQYLCASSELLADRAETQYFGPGTRLLVL.

This chain links TRBV5-1 with TRBJ2-7; TRBD1 or TRBD2 may be the D gene (5 bases each). CDR1 is SGHRS and CDR2 is YFSETQ in the germline V gene. Trimming left V 4 bases short and J 4 bases short, with 18 bases between. The CDR3 is 15 amino acids. In DNA form, the CDR3 reads TGCGCCAGCAGCCCCCGGGACCCGCCCATTTACGAGCAGTACTTC. Translating it yields CASSPRDPPIYEQYF.

Concerning this clonotype: Since a much larger clone is just one base distant, this may be a read error. The chain carries TRBV7-9 and TRBJ2-7; TRBD1 is a possible D gene (6 bases). Germline loops: CDR1 SEHNR, CDR2 FQNEAQ (reference sequence). V lost 1 base, J lost 5 bases, and 15 bases lay in between. The CDR3 has 15 residues. This CDR3 is CASSLGGTRGHEQYF. In nucleotides, the CDR3 is TGTGCCAGCAGCTTAGGGGGGACAAGGGGACACGAGCAGTACTTC. Full variable domain (rest looked up from reference TRBV7-9 and TRBJ2-7): DTGVSQNPRHKITKRGQNVTFRCDPISEHNRLYWYRQTLGQGPEFLTYFQNEAQLEKSRLLSDRFSAERPKGSFSTLEIQRTEQGDSAMYLCASSLGGTRGHEQYFGPGTRLTVT.

The chain couples TRBV20-1 to TRBJ1-6; no reliable D call. Trimming stripped 1 base from V and 4 bases from J, with 8 bases between. Germline V gene data show CDR1 as DFQATT and CDR2 as SNEGSKA (reference sequence). The CDR3 loop spans 14 amino acids. CDR3 protein: CSARGTAYNSPLHF. CDR3 nucleotide sequence: TGCAGTGCTAGAGGTACGGCGTATAATTCACCCCTCCACTTT.

The V gene is TRBV9, the J gene TRBJ2-2; 8 positions agree with TRBD1. Germline assignment: CDR1 SGDLS and CDR2 YYNGEE. V gave up 7 bases and J gave up 5 bases; unmatched junction bases: 13. This CDR3 contains 16 residues. The CDR3 protein is CASSPYGQGKTGELFF. In DNA form, the CDR3 reads TGTGCCAGCTCACCCTATGGACAGGGTAAAACCGGGGAGCTGTTTTTT.

This clonotype was recorded at least ten times. The chain couples TRBV7-8 to TRBJ1-2; 7 bases are a match to TRBD1. V lost 5 bases, J lost 4 bases, and 7 bases stayed unmatched. The length of the CDR3 is 14 residues. Germline-derived CDR1 and CDR2 are SGHVS and FQNEAQ. The CDR3 DNA sequence: TGTGCCAGCAGCGAACGACAGGGTACCTATGGCTACACCTTC. As protein: CASSERQGTYGYTF.

This clonotype occurred a few times. The genes are TRBV19 and TRBJ2-3, with 10 bases that match TRBD1. V lost 7 bases, J lost 5 bases, and 6 bases stayed unmatched. The CDR3 is 14 amino acids. Germline V gene sequence: CDR1 LNHDA, CDR2 SQIVND (reference sequence). CDR3 sequence: CASIPDRGRDTQYF. CDR3 nucleotides: TGTGCCAGTATCCCTGACAGGGGGCGAGATACGCAGTATTTT.

CDR3 protein: CASSLGTGTLNQPQHF. The CDR3 DNA reads TGTGCCAGCAGCTTGGGGACAGGGACCCTTAATCAGCCCCAGCATTTT. The chain carries TRBV7-9 and TRBJ1-5; 9 bases agree with TRBD1. The length of the CDR3 is 16 residues. Germline V lookup: CDR1 SEHNR, CDR2 FQNEAQ (reference sequence). The trim removed 3 bases at V and 4 bases at J, leaving 7 bases unmatched.

This clonotype was picked up a small number of times. This chain links TRBV4-2 with TRBJ2-3; tentatively, D is TRBD1 (5 bases). The J call may not be correct, given that the DNA end is closer to TRBJ1-5. This CDR3 has 17 amino acids. Germline CDR1 is LGHNA and CDR2 is YNFKEQ. The CDR3 sequence is CASSQDLGGEGTDTQHF. Written as DNA, the CDR3 is TGTGCCAGCAGCCAAGATCTTGGAGGGGAGGGCACAGATACGCAGCATTTT.

The J gene is TRBJ2-7, the V gene TRBV15; no reliable D call. Germline loops: CDR1 LNHNV, CDR2 YYDKDF (reference sequence). Between the trimmed V and J ends, which lost 0 bases and 3 bases, there was a span of 12 bases. The CDR3 loop spans 15 amino acids. The CDR3 sequence: CATSRDYSRSYEQYV. The CDR3 DNA reads TGTGCCACCAGCAGAGATTACAGCAGAAGCTACGAGCAGTACGTC.

The J gene is TRBJ2-2, the V gene TRBV5-5; 8 bases line up with TRBD2. This CDR3 has 15 residues. From germline, CDR1 is SGHKS and CDR2 YYEKEE (reference sequence). With V trimmed by 4 bases and J by 8 bases, 10 bases remained unmatched. The CDR3 is CASSRVLAGTGELFF. The CDR3 region has the DNA TGTGCCAGCAGCAGAGTATTAGCGGGGACGGGGGAGCTGTTTTTT.

As regards this clonotype: The CDR3 end shows no conserved phenylalanine or tryptophan, and so a read error is likely. The genes are TRBV7-9 and TRBJ2-5; 13 bases line up with TRBD2. V was clipped by 1 base and J by 0 bases; unmatched bases: 5. The germline CDR1 and CDR2 sequences are SEHNR and FQNEAQ (reference sequence). The CDR3 contains 18 residues. The CDR3 DNA reads TGTGCCAGCAGCTTAGGACTAGCGGGGGGCGGGTACCAAGAGACCCAGTACCTC. Translating it yields CASSLGLAGGGYQETQYL.

Many counts were recorded for this clonotype. The J gene is TRBJ1-4, the V gene TRBV7-8, with unresolved D. Germline-derived CDR1 and CDR2 are SGHVS and FQNEAQ. V lost 5 bases and J 2 bases, leaving 9 bases between the germline ends. This CDR3 has 14 residues. This CDR3 reads CASSPSRTNEKLFF. The CDR3 coding sequence is TGTGCCAGCAGCCCGTCGCGGACTAATGAAAAACTGTTTTTT. The full variable domain, rest sourced from reference TRBV7-8 and TRBJ1-4, is GAGVSQSPRYKVAKRGQDVALRCDPISGHVSLFWYQQALGQGPEFLTYFQNEAQLDKSGLPSDRFFAERPEGSVSTLKIQRTQQEDSAVYLCASSPSRTNEKLFFGSGTQLSVL.

The count of this clonotype is one. The chain is built from TRBV7-2 and TRBJ2-7; a possible D gene is TRBD1 (6 bases). The CDR3 runs 14 residues. V was pared by 0 bases and J by 7 bases, with 13 bases between. Germline lookup yields CDR1 SGHTA and CDR2 FQGNSA. CDR3 in DNA: TGTGCCAGCAGCTTAGCGGGCAGGGGAGCGGAGCAGTACTTC. Translation gives CASSLAGRGAEQYF.

This clonotype came up many times. This chain links TRBV7-8 with TRBJ1-5; maybe TRBD1 (5 bases). V gave up 1 base and J gave up 4 bases, with 14 bases separating them. Germline values: CDR1 SGHVS, CDR2 FQNEAQ. The CDR3 consists of 16 residues. The CDR3 DNA reads TGTGCCAGCAGCTTAGAGGGGCAGTCCCCAAATCAGCCCCAGCATTTT. It specifies CASSLEGQSPNQPQHF.

This clonotype has at least ten counts. The chain couples TRBV24-1 to TRBJ2-5, with 7 bases aligning to TRBD1. Germline V gene sequence: CDR1 KGHDR, CDR2 SFDVKD. J gave up 4 bases and V 4 bases, and 5 bases lay outside the gene matches. The CDR3 is 14 residues long. The CDR3 is CATSETGPAETQYF. CDR3 sequence (DNA): TGTGCCACCAGTGAGACAGGGCCGGCAGAGACCCAGTACTTC.